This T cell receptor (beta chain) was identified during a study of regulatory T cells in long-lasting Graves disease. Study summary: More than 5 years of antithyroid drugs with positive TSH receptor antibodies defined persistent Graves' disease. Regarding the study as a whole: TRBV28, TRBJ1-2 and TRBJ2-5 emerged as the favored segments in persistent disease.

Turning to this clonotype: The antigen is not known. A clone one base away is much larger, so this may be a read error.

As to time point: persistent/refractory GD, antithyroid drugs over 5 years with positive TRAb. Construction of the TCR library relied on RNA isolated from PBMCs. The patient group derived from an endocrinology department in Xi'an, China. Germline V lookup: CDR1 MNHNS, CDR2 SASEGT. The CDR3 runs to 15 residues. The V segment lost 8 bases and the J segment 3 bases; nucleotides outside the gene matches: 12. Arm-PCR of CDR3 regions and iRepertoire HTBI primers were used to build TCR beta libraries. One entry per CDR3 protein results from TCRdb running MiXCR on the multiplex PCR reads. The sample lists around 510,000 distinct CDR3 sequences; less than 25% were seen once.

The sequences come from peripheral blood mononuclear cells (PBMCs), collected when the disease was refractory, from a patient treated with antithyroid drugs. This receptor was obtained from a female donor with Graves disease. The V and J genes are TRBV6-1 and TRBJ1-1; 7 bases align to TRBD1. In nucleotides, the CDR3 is TGTGCCAGCGGCCCACTCCGGGACAGTGACACTGAAGCTTTCTTT. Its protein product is CASGPLRDSDTEAFF.